This entry concerns a single TCR beta chain. In this sample, this clone turned up once. It has no known antigen specificity. The input lacks base qualities; no much larger clone sits a single base away. The CDR3 regions of human TCRbeta chains were analyzed by immunosequencing. In the paper's pipeline: Repertoire TCRs were matched against a reference library of SARS-CoV-2-specific TCRs generated with the MIRA antigen-specificity platform. Breadth was defined as the fraction of unique TCRs that were SARS-CoV-2-associated, and depth was defined as the fraction of total T cells that were SARS-CoV-2-associated. Using the MIRA data, each spike-specific TCR was assigned both to the spike region to which the TCR was reactive and to a CD4 or CD8 class. Log10-transformed breadth and depth values were compared by one-way ANOVA with Sidak's multiple comparisons tests. This immuneACCESS table, as held by TCRdb, lists in-frame sequences with V and J called but not all clones. Of the missing ones, under half trace to an unresolved V gene in checked studies; the others have no known cause. That table furnishes V, J and clone size, whereas the DNA furnished D and trimming. Within this sample are under 150,000 clones, with 75% to 95% of them counted one time only. Around 1.9% of the sample belongs to the ten largest clones.

The sample's time point, from its label and the paper: about 28 days (+/-7) after the second vaccine dose. Because spike-specific TCR depth and breadth did not differ between the two schedules, AZD1222 recipients who got a second dose at roughly 4 weeks were pooled with those who got a second dose at roughly 12 weeks. Vaccinee samples came from UK trials COV001 and COV002, including a single-blind randomized controlled phase 2/3 trial of AZD1222 (ChAdOx1 nCoV-19) in healthy adults. Trial participant PBMC samples were collected at day 0 and day 28 after the second dose for TCRbeta chain sequencing. The source of the sample is a study of T cell responses to AZD1222 COVID-19 vaccine (dated by TCRdb to about 2021). Looking at the study overall: TCR sequencing covered about 230 trial participants: 200 to 220 given two doses of AZD1222 and 26 given two doses of MenACWY control vaccine. Trial participants were enrolled by age into subgroups of 18-55, 56-69 and 70-plus years, and around 150, 29 and 61 TCR-sequenced participants, respectively, were included in these subgroups.

V loses 5 bases of germline sequence and J loses 0 bases, and the interval between the two ends is 20 bases. The CDR3 sequence holds 19 residues, the cysteine and phenylalanine included. The kept DNA is CDR3 alone, 57 bases in frame from the first base. According to the germline V gene (reference sequence), CDR1 reads SEHNR and CDR2 reads FQNEAQ. Overall study outcomes, separate from this receptor: Conclusions about previously exposed vaccinees are limited, since just 5 to 7 AZD1222 recipients were seropositive for SARS-CoV-2 at baseline. Participants were mostly white British and included more females than males, and it was suggested by the authors that clonal diversity may have been underestimated. Because no day 14 peak-response samples were available, the repertoires could be characterized only after the peak T cell response. Reportedly, close to half of the unique spike-specific TCRs recognized epitopes lying outside the regions that are mutated in the B.1.351 and B.1.1.7 variants. The 56-69-year group was small, and its depth increase did not reach significance, likely because of low power. CD4 TCRs associated with the vaccine covered the entire spike protein, and the dominant responses were in regions 160-218 and 743-854. Spike-specific TCR breadth and depth rose significantly after two AZD1222 doses compared with day 0 and with MenACWY recipients.

This specimen was peripheral blood, taken 28 days after the second AZD1222 dose. This chain is built from TRBV7-9 and TRBJ2-6, with the D gene not confidently named. This TCR was recovered from an adult who received the AZD1222 COVID-19 vaccine. The DNA is as follows: TGTGCCAGCAGCCACCTACTTTATCAGAACCTCTCTGGGGCCAACGTCCTGACTTTC. The resulting protein is CASSHLLYQNLSGANVLTF.